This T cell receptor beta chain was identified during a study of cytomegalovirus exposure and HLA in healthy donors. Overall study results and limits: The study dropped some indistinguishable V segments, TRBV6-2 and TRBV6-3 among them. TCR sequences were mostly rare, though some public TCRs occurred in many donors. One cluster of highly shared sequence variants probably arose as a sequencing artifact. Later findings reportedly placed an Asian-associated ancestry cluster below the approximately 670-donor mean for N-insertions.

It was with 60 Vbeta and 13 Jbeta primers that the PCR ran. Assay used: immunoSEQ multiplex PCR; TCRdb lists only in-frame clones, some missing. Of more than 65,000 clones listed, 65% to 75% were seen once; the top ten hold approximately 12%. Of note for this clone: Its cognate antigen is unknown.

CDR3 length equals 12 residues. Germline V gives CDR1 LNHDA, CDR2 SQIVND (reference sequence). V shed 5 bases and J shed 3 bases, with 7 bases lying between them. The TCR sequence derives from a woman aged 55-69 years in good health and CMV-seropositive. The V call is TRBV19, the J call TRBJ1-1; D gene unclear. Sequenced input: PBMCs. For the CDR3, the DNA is TGTGCCAGTAGTCAGTTCGACACTGAAGCTTTCTTT. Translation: CASSQFDTEAFF.